The 21 T cell receptor beta chains below all came from one sample that was sequenced in a study of graft-versus-host responses after intestinal transplantation. This table comes from immunoSEQ multiplex PCR, and its TCRdb copy is limited to in-frame clones, with some not included. The sample yields about 21,000 clones, roughly 33% seen once. Plating of some 200,000 CFSE-labeled responder cells was done together with some 200,000 irradiated, violet-dye-labeled stimulator cells. The sequences come from alloreactive CD8+ T cells from a mixed lymphocyte reaction culture, collected before intestinal transplant. The subset here: CFSE-low proliferating T cells sorted from approximately 6-day pre-transplant mixed lymphocyte reaction (GvH or HvG direction). These receptors were collected from a human patient who received an intestinal transplant.

The rearrangement links TRBV9 to TRBJ2-1; 9 positions match TRBD2. The junction had 14 bases not matched to a gene; V was cut back by 4 bases and J by 9 bases. From germline, CDR1 is SGDLS and CDR2 YYNGEE. This CDR3 has 16 amino acids. This CDR3 is CASSPLLGGGAGEQFF. Here the CDR3 DNA reads TGTGCCAGCAGCCCACTCTTAGGCGGGGGGGCCGGTGAGCAGTTCTTC.

This clone was picked up a small number of times. The chain uses TRBV4-3 and TRBJ1-1; D might be TRBD1 (6 bases). The V end was cut by 6 bases, the J end by 3 bases, with 14 bases between. The germline V gene has CDR1 LGHNA and CDR2 YSLEER. This CDR3 is built from 14 residues. CDR3 sequence: CASRREEGDTEAFF. CDR3 DNA: TGCGCCAGCAGGCGGGAGGAGGGGGACACTGAAGCTTTCTTT.

On this clone itself: This may be a read error, as it is one base from a much larger clone. V is TRBV7-9 and J is TRBJ2-7; perhaps TRBD1 as D (6 bases). CDR3 length equals 14 residues. Per the germline V gene, CDR1 is SEHNR and CDR2 is FQNEAQ (reference sequence). V lost 1 base and J 2 bases, leaving 9 bases between the germline ends. This CDR3 reads CASSLVTGTYEQYF. The CDR3 region has the DNA TGTGCCAGCAGCTTAGTTACAGGGACCTACGAGCAGTACTTC.

This sequence joins TRBV27 and TRBJ2-1; D is unresolved. Germline CDR1 is MNHEY and CDR2 is SMNVEV (reference sequence). This CDR3 has 15 residues. Trimming took 2 bases from V and 0 from J, leaving 8 bases between them. CDR3 loop: CASSLMGSSYNEQFF. DNA of the CDR3: TGTGCCAGCAGTTTAATGGGAAGCTCCTACAATGAGCAGTTCTTC.

This chain uses TRBV6-5 with TRBJ2-5, with 9 bases matching TRBD1. Germline CDR1 and CDR2: MNHEY and SVGAGI. This CDR3 contains 13 residues. Trimming removed 6 bases from V and 5 bases from J; junction bases left unmatched: 4. For the CDR3, the DNA is TGTGCCAGCAGAGGACAGGGGCGGGAGACCCAGTACTTC. Protein product: CASRGQGRETQYF.

This clone was seen a few times. The rearrangement joins TRBV4-1 to TRBJ1-2; D might be TRBD1 (5 bases). The CDR3 runs to 14 residues. Trimming took off 0 bases at V and 7 bases at J, with 12 bases between the two ends. CDR1 and CDR2 (germline): MGHRA, YSYEKL. The CDR3 spells CASSQEGGVSGYTF. The CDR3 coding sequence is TGCGCCAGCAGCCAAGAGGGAGGGGTTAGTGGCTACACCTTC.

The chain combines TRBV4-1 with TRBJ2-7; D is uncertain. Trimming cost V 4 bases and J 3 bases, with 7 bases left between them. Germline V gene lookup returns CDR1 MGHRA and CDR2 YSYEKL. This CDR3 is built from 12 residues. The CDR3: CASSPPGYEQYF. The CDR3 DNA is TGCGCCAGCAGCCCCCCGGGCTACGAGCAGTACTTC.

The chain links TRBV6-6 to TRBJ1-1; the D is unclear. From germline, CDR1 is MNHNY and CDR2 SVGAGI (reference sequence). This CDR3 region has 11 residues. Trimming took off 8 bases at V and 6 bases at J, with 10 bases between the two ends. The CDR3: CASSSLAEAFF. The DNA for the CDR3 is TGTGCCAGCTCGTCGTTAGCTGAAGCTTTCTTT.

The gene calls are TRBV5-1 and TRBJ2-7, with 9 bases identical to TRBD2. In germline, CDR1 is SGHRS, CDR2 YFSETQ. CDR3 length equals 16 residues. The V segment lost 4 bases and the J segment 4 bases; nucleotides outside the gene matches: 12. This chain's CDR3 is CASSPPASGTPYEQYF. As DNA, the CDR3 is TGCGCCAGCAGCCCGCCGGCTAGCGGGACACCTTACGAGCAGTACTTC. Complete variable domain (other parts from reference TRBV5-1 and TRBJ2-7): KAGVTQTPRYLIKTRGQQVTLSCSPISGHRSVSWYQQTPGQGLQFLFEYFSETQRNKGNFPGRFSGRQFSNSRSEMNVSTLELGDSALYLCASSPPASGTPYEQYFGPGTRLTVT.

In its sample, this clone was seen a few times. J is TRBJ2-3 and V is TRBV28, with D maybe TRBD1 (5 bases). The CDR3 runs to 13 residues. V was pared by 2 bases and J by 2 bases, with 5 bases between. The germline V gene encodes CDR1 MDHEN and CDR2 SYDVKM. This chain's CDR3 is CASSLGATDTQYF. CDR3 DNA sequence: TGTGCCAGCAGTTTAGGGGCCACAGATACGCAGTATTTT.

This chain uses TRBV5-1 with TRBJ2-1; D is ambiguous. CDR1 is SGHRS, CDR2 YFSETQ, per germline. The CDR3 covers 11 residues. Deletions cut 0 bases from V and 8 bases from J, with 3 bases between. The CDR3 region is CASSLGYEQFF. The CDR3 nucleotides are TGCGCCAGCAGCTTGGGATATGAGCAGTTCTTC.

The table lists this clone with a few counts. The chain carries TRBV19 and TRBJ2-7; a weak D match, TRBD2 (5 bases). The CDR3 loop spans 14 amino acids. Trimming left V 6 bases short and J 4 bases short, with 16 bases between. The germline V gene encodes CDR1 LNHDA and CDR2 SQIVND (reference sequence). The CDR3 DNA follows: TGTGCCAGTAGCCAGGACGGAGGAGAGTACGAGCAGTACTTC. It translates to CASSQDGGEYEQYF.

Only a few counts were recorded for this clone. V usage is TRBV6-6 and J usage is TRBJ2-7; TRBD1 might be the D (6 bases). This CDR3 is 12 amino acids long. Germline values: CDR1 MNHNY, CDR2 SVGAGI (reference sequence). The ends were cut back, 9 bases at V and 3 bases at J, with 12 bases in the middle. The CDR3 DNA reads TGTGCCAGTGCTGACAGGAGCTACGAGCAGTACTTC. Amino acid sequence: CASADRSYEQYF.

The chain links TRBV5-6 to TRBJ2-3; 8 bases line up with TRBD2. The CDR3 has 15 amino acids. V shed 1 base, J shed 2 bases, and the junction held 3 bases outside the gene matches. The germline V gene has CDR1 SGHDT and CDR2 YYEEEE. This chain's CDR3 is CASSLTGGLTDTQYF. CDR3 DNA: TGTGCCAGCAGCTTGACGGGAGGGCTCACAGATACGCAGTATTTT.

The chain employs TRBV6-5 and TRBJ2-1, with D possibly being TRBD1 (5 bases). Germline V lookup: CDR1 MNHEY, CDR2 SVGAGI. V gave up 5 bases and J gave up 8 bases, with 13 bases separating them. The CDR3 is 13 amino acids. The chain's CDR3 is CASSIMGLDEQFF. The CDR3 region has the DNA TGTGCCAGCAGTATCATGGGGCTCGATGAGCAGTTCTTC.

CDR3 nucleotide sequence: TGCGCCAGCAGCTTGGGACTAGCGGGGGGAAACACCGGGGAGCTGTTTTTT. Translation: CASSLGLAGGNTGELFF. The V and J genes are TRBV5-1 and TRBJ2-2, with 13 positions matching TRBD2. This CDR3 has 17 amino acids. CDR1 SGHRS and CDR2 YFSETQ come from the germline V gene. The V gene end was trimmed by 0 bases and the J gene end by 2 bases; junction bases not matched to a gene: 1.

This clone was counted a few times. V usage is TRBV7-9 and J usage is TRBJ2-5, with D unclear. The CDR3 has 12 amino acids. With 4 bases removed from V and 5 bases from J, the gap between germline ends came to 8 bases. Germline assignment: CDR1 SEHNR and CDR2 FQNEAQ (reference sequence). The CDR3 DNA sequence: TGTGCCAGCAGCTCACTTGAGGAGACCCAGTACTTC. Residues: CASSSLEETQYF.

This chain connects TRBV28 to TRBJ2-1; 11 nucleotides line up with TRBD2. J lost 7 bases, V lost 6 bases, and 14 bases had no gene match. CDR1 and CDR2 from the germline V gene are MDHEN and SYDVKM. The CDR3 contains 17 residues. The CDR3 DNA follows: TGTGCCAGCAGCCCCCAGGGGGCTAGCGGGAGGTTAAATGAGCAGTTCTTC. Residues: CASSPQGASGRLNEQFF.

CDR3 nucleotide sequence: TGTGCCAGCAGCCCGATGGGGGGGGCTTACAATGAGCAGTTCTTC. This translates into CASSPMGGAYNEQFF. This chain links TRBV7-2 with TRBJ2-1, with a tentative D call TRBD2 (7 bases). The germline V gene has CDR1 SGHTA and CDR2 FQGNSA. The CDR3 sequence is 15 residues long. V lost 5 bases and J 4 bases, leaving 15 bases between the germline ends.

This clone was counted between two and nine times. The rearrangement uses TRBV27 and TRBJ2-7, with D unclear. V lost 6 bases, J lost 1 base, and 10 bases lay in between. Germline V CDR1 and CDR2: MNHEY, SMNVEV (reference sequence). The CDR3 has 13 amino acids. CDR3 region: CASSLTESYEQYF. The CDR3 DNA sequence: TGTGCCAGCAGCTTGACGGAATCCTACGAGCAGTACTTC.

This clone was picked up a small number of times. The J gene is TRBJ2-7, the V gene TRBV7-6; 16 bases map to TRBD2. The CDR3 sequence is 22 residues long. Germline V gene lookup returns CDR1 SGHVS and CDR2 FNYEAQ. After removal of 2 bases from V and 5 bases from J, the junction contained 21 bases not matched to a gene. The DNA of the CDR3 is TGTGCCAGCAGCTTAACGGTCCGGGGGGGACTAGCGGGAGGGCCAATAGTCCACGAGCAGTACTTC. Translation gives CASSLTVRGGLAGGPIVHEQYF.